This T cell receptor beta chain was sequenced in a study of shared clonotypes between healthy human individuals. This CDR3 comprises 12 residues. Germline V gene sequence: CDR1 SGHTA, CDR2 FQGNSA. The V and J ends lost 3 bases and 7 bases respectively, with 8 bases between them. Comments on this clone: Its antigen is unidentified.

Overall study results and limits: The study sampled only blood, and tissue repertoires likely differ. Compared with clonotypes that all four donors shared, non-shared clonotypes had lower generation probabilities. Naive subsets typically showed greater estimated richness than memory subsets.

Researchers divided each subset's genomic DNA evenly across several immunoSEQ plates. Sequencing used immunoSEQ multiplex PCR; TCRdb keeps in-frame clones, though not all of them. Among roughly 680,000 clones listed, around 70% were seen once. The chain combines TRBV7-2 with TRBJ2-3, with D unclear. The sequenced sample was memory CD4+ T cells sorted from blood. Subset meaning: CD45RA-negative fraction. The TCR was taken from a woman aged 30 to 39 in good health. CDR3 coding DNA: TGTGCCAGCAGCTTTACCATATATACGCAGTATTTT. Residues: CASSFTIYTQYF. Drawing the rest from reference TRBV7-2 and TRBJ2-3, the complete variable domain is GAGVSQSPSNKVTEKGKDVELRCDPISGHTALYWYRQSLGQGLEFLIYFQGNSAPDKSGLPSDRFSAERTGGSVSTLTIQRTQQEDSAVYLCASSFTIYTQYFGPGTRLTVL.